This T cell receptor beta chain was captured by sequencing in a study of T-cell reconstitution after alpha-beta-depleted transplantation in children. TCRbeta library preparation incorporated unique molecular identifiers. TCRdb re-derived calls from the PCR reads in MiXCR, one entry per CDR3 protein. The table shows around 240,000 distinct CDR3 sequences, with 9.7% occurring only once. The CDR3 has 14 residues. V lost 0 bases and J 4 bases, leaving 11 bases between the germline ends. Germline CDR1 DFQATT, CDR2 SNEGSKA (reference sequence). The table lists this clonotype with many counts. This TCR came from a human donor who donated a stem cell graft to a child with SCID. The chain uses TRBV20-1 and TRBJ2-3, with D tentatively TRBD1 (6 bases). The material sequenced was PBMCs from the stem cell graft donor, taken from the stem cell graft. The CDR3 coding sequence is TGCAGTGCTAGAGATTGGCAGGGGTCAGATACGCAGTATTTT. As protein: CSARDWQGSDTQYF.